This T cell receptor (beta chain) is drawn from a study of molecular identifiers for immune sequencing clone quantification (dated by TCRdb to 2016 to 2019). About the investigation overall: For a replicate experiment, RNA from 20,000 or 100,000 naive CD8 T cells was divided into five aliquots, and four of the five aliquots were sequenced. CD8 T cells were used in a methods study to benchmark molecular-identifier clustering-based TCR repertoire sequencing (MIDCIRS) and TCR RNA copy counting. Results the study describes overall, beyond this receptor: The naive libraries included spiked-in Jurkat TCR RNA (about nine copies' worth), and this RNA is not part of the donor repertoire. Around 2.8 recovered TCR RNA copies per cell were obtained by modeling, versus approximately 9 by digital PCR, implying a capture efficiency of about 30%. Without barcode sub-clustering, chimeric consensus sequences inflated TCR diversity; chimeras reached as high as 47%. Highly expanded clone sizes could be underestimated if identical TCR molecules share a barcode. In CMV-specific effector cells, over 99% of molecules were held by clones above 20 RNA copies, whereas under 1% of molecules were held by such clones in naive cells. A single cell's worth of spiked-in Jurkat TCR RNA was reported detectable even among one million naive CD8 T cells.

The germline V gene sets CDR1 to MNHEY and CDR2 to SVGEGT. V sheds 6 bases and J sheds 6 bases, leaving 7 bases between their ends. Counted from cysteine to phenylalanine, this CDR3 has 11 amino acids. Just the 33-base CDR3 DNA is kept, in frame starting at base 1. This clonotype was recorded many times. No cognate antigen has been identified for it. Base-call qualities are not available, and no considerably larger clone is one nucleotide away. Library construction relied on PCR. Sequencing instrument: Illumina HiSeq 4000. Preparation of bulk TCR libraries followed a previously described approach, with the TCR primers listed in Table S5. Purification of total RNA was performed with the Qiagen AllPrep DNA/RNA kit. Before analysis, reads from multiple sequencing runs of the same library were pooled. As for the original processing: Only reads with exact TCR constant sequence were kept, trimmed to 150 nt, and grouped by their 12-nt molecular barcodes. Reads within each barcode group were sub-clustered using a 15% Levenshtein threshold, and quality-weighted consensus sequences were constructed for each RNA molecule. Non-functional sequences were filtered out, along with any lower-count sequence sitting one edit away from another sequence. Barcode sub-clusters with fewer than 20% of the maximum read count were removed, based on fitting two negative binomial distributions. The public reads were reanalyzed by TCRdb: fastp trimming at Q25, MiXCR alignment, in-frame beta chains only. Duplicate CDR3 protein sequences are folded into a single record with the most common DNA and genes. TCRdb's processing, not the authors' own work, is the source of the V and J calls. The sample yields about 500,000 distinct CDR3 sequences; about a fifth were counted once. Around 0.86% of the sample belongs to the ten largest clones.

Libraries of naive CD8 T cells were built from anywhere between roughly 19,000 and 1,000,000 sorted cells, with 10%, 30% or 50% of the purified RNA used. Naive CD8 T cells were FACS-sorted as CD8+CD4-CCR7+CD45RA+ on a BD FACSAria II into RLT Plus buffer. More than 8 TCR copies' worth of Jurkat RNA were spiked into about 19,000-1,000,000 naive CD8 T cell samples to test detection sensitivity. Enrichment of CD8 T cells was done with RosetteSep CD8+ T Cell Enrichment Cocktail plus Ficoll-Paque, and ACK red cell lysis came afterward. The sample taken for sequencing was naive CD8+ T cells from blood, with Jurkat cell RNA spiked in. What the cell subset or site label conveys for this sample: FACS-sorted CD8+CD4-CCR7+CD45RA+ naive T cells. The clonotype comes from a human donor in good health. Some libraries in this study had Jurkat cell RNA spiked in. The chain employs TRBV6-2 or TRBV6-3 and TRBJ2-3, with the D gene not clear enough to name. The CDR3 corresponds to CASRLGDTQYF. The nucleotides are TGTGCCAGCAGACTCGGGGATACGCAGTATTTT.